The clone carrying this T cell receptor (beta chain) showed up just a few times. Antigen: not known. Then a second PCR, running about 7 to 11 cycles, was carried out with a sample-barcoded 5' primer and a J-beta primer mix. Each CDR3 protein gets one entry after TCRdb re-called the 5' RACE reads with MiXCR. The sample records 1.5 million to 2 million distinct CDR3 sequences, around 50% being singletons. The sample is drawn from a study of blood T cells in healthy people across ages. Points from the study as a whole: Measured against age, TCR beta diversity per million T cells decreased in a roughly linear manner.

CDR3 size: 14 residues. Germline V lookup: CDR1 KGHSH, CDR2 LQKENI. Each donor gave approximately 9.1 milliliters of peripheral blood. The source of this sequence is a woman aged 40 to 49 in good health. Sequencing input: blood. V usage is TRBV18 and J usage is TRBJ2-5; weak D call: TRBD1 (6 bases). The DNA matches TRBJ2-7 better at its end, which makes the J call doubtful. The CDR3 spells CASPPDRPGYEQYF. CDR3 nucleotide sequence: TGTGCCTCACCCCCGGACAGACCAGGATACGAGCAGTACTTC.